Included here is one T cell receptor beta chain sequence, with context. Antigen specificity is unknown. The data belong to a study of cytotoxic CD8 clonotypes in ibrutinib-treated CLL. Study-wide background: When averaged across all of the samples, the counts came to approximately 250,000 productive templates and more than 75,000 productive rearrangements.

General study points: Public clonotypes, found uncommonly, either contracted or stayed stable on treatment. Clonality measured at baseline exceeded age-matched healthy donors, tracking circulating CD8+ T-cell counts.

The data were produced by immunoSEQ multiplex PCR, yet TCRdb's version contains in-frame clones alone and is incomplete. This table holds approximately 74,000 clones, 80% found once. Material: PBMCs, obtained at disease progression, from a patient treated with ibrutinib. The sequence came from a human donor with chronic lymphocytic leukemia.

As DNA, the CDR3 is TGTGCCAGCAGGCTCAGGGAGGGGTACGAGCAGTACTTC. It yields the protein CASRLREGYEQYF. The rearrangement links TRBV6-1 to TRBJ2-7, with 7 bases identical to TRBD2. Germline lookup yields CDR1 MNHNS and CDR2 SASEGT. The CDR3 totals 13 residues. Trimming took 6 bases from V and 4 from J; bases not matched to a gene: 6.